The source of this T cell receptor beta chain is a study of blood T cells in healthy people across ages. Overall study: Capturing about one barcoded beta molecule per two T cells was achieved by template switching. General observations from the study: Estimates based on one million T cells were treated as lower bounds.

Trimming removed 4 bases at V and 1 base at J, with 11 bases between. The CDR3 is 14 residues long. CDR1 and CDR2 (germline): SQVTM, ANQGSEA. Alongside a J-beta primer mix, a sample-barcoded 5' primer served in a second PCR lasting 7 to 11 cycles. Via MiXCR, TCRdb re-called the 5' RACE reads, giving one row per CDR3 protein. The sample has some 1.8 million distinct CDR3 sequences; more than 35% are singletons. Of note for this clonotype: Its specificity is not known.

Each sample yielded at least 7 million isolated PBMCs. The sequenced sample was blood. The clonotype comes from a human donor in good health. This rearrangement joins TRBV29-1 to TRBJ2-1; possible D gene TRBD2, 6 bases. The CDR3 nucleotides read TGCAGCGTTGGACCGGGGGTGTCCTACAATGAGCAGTTCTTC. Residues: CSVGPGVSYNEQFF.